Sequencing of this T cell receptor (beta chain) was carried out in a study of T-cell reconstitution after alpha-beta-depleted transplantation in children (dated by TCRdb to 2016 to 2017). A note on the overall study: T-cell immune reconstitution after TCRalphabeta/CD19-depleted allogeneic hematopoietic cell transplantation in children was quantitatively tracked in the study by means of TCR repertoire profiling. The study at large found these results: Hyperexpanded clone frequencies declined over subsequent months; after one year, T-cell counts and TCRbeta diversity were mostly attributed to newly produced T cells. The high TCRbeta diversity at day 60 in some patients was ascribed to recipient T cells and intrathymic progenitors that had survived conditioning. The apparently early alphabetaT-cell count recovery about two months after transplant was reportedly dependent on only several hundred rapidly expanded clones derived from non-depleted graft cells.

The treatment or condition label, as the study defines it: allogeneic hematopoietic cell transplantation with graft depleted of TCRalphabeta T cells and CD19 B cells. Transplant recipients were children who received TCRalphabeta/CD19-depleted allogeneic hematopoietic cell grafts. About this clonotype itself: Its antigen is unknown. Nothing much larger sits one base from this clone, and base qualities are not available.

Libraries were prepared through PCR. The run used an Illumina HiSeq 2500. To normalize quantification of the TCRbeta repertoire, the TCR libraries were built with molecular barcoding that relied on unique molecular identifiers. TCRdb trimmed the raw reads at Q25, called clones with MiXCR and kept productive beta chains. A single entry per CDR3 protein holds the most common genes and DNA from its merged rows. The sample table records about 440,000 distinct CDR3 sequences; 43% of these occur just once. The top ten constitute roughly 27% of the sample. Sequencing was performed on PBMCs, taken before TCRalphabeta/CD19-depleted stem cell transplant. The sequence was obtained from a girl aged 2 to 9 with aplastic anemia, due to receive a stem cell transplant.

This receptor carries the CDR3 CSARERRVRDTQYF. Here is the DNA: TGCAGTGCTAGAGAAAGACGGGTTCGGGATACGCAGTATTTT. This chain joins TRBV20-1 to TRBJ2-3; the D gene remains uncertain. A distance of 13 bases separates the germline ends of V and J, which lose 0 bases and 6 bases respectively. Inclusive of the bounding cysteine and phenylalanine, the CDR3 is 14 residues long. The only DNA kept is the CDR3, 42 bases in frame from the first base. The germline V gene (reference sequence) sets CDR1 to DFQATT and CDR2 to SNEGSKA.